This T cell receptor (beta chain) was sequenced for a study of T cells in Graves' hyperthyroidism and ophthalmopathy. The CDR3 regions of TCR beta were amplified from RNA transcripts. Using the HTBI primer set, a first-round RT-PCR was run on the TCR CDR3. TCRdb processed the multiplex PCR reads anew with MiXCR; each CDR3 protein has one entry. The sample carries fewer than 900,000 distinct CDR3 sequences, about 17% recorded once. This CDR3 spans 13 amino acids. Germline CDR1 and CDR2: DFQATT and SNEGSKA (reference sequence). This clonotype was picked up a small number of times. A much larger clone lies one base from this, so it may be a read error.

Specimen: blood. This receptor was obtained from a woman between 50 and 59 years old with Graves' hyperthyroidism that later progressed to Graves' ophthalmopathy. The chain couples TRBV20-1 to TRBJ2-5; possibly TRBD1 for D (6 bases). This CDR3 is CSDRFTGRETQYF. The CDR3 coding sequence is TGCAGTGATAGATTTACAGGGAGAGAGACCCAGTACTTC.